The rows below give T cell receptor beta chains drawn from one sample of a study of blood T cell repertoires in COVID-19. TCRdb keeps only in-frame clones here, not all; method: immunoSEQ multiplex PCR. The repertoire holds some 50,000 clones, with roughly 84% as singletons. Sequenced input: peripheral blood. These receptors were obtained from a human donor in a cohort sampled during active COVID-19. CDR3s include the opening cysteine and the closing phenylalanine or tryptophan. D genes are given only for firm matches. Clone size is stated in some rows and not others, as once, few, many or a class when expanded.

TRBJ2-3 NA TRBD2 TRBV7-9 TGTGCCAGCAGCTTACCCGTAGCGGGAGGCACAGATACGCAGTATTTT CASSLPVAGGTDTQYF
TRBJ2-7 few TRBD1 TRBV5-1 TGCGCCAGCAGGACTGTTCAGGGGGACTCCTACGAGCAGTACTTC CASRTVQGDSYEQYF
TRBJ1-1 NA TRBD1 TRBV5-6 TGTGCCAGCAGCCTGGGACAGACTAGAGTTGGCGGAGCTTTCTTT CASSLGQTRVGGAFF
TRBJ2-4 once TRBD2 TRBV13 TGTGCCAGCAGGGCTAGCGGGAGTGGCATAGCCAAAAACATTCAGTACTTC CASRASGSGIAKNIQYF
TRBJ2-7 NA TRBD1 TRBV4-1 TGCGCCAGCAGCCGGCCGGGACAGGGGTCCTACGAGCAGTACTTC CASSRPGQGSYEQYF
TRBJ1-2 NA TRBD1 TRBV11-3 TGTGCCAGCAGCCCCGCAGGGGGGACAGGGGTTGGCTACACCTTC CASSPAGGTGVGYTF
TRBJ2-7 NA TRBD2 TRBV5-4 TGTGCCAGCAGCTTTAAAGCGGGAGCCTCGAGGGAGCAGTACTTC CASSFKAGASREQYF
TRBJ1-3 once NA TRBV5-1 TGCGCCAGCAGTGAGGGACTGATCTCTGGAAACACCATATATTTT CASSEGLISGNTIYF
TRBJ1-2 NA TRBD1 TRBV24-1 TGTGCCACCAGCGGGACAGGATTAAACTATGGCTACACCTTC CATSGTGLNYGYTF
TRBJ2-7 NA NA TRBV7-2 TGTGCCAGCAGCTTAGCGCGGGAATCCTACGAGCAGTACTTC CASSLARESYEQYF
TRBJ1-3 NA NA TRBV10-3 TGTGCCATCAACGAGGGTGGAAACACCATATATTTT CAINEGGNTIYF
TRBJ2-7 NA NA TRBV6-5 TGTGCCAGCAGCCTGAGGCCCTCCTACGAGCAGTACTTC CASSLRPSYEQYF
TRBJ2-4 few TRBD1 TRBV6-5 TGTGCCAGCAGTTATGCGCGACAGGGCAAAAACATTCAGTACTTC CASSYARQGKNIQYF
TRBJ2-7 NA NA TRBV7-2 TGTGCCAGCAGCTTAGTGCTAGGGGCCTCCTACGAGCAGTACTTC CASSLVLGASYEQYF
TRBJ1-4 NA TRBD1 TRBV19 TGTGCCAGTAGTATAGGGGGACAGGAGATTAATGAAAAACTGTTTTTT CASSIGGQEINEKLFF